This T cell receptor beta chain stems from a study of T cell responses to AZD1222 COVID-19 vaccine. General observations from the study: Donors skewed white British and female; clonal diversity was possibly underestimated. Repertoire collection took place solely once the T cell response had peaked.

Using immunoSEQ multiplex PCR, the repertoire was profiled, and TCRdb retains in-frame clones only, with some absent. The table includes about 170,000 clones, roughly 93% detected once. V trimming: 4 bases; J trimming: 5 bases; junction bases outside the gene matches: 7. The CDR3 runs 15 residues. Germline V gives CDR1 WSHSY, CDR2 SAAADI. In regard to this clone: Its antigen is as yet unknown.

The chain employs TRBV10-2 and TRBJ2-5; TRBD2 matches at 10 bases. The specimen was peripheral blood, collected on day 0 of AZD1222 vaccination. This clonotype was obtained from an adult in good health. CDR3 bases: TGCGCCAGCAGTGCCCCGGGACTAGCGCTGGAGACCCAGTACTTC. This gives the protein CASSAPGLALETQYF.